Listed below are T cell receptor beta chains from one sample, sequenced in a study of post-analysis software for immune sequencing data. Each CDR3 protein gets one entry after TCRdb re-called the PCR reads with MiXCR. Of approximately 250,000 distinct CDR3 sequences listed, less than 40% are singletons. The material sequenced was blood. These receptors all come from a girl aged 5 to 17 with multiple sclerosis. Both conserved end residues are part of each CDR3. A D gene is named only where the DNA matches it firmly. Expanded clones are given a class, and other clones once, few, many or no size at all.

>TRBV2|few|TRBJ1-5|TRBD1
CASSAGTGFNQPQHF
TGTGCCAGCAGTGCGGGGACAGGGTTTAATCAGCCCCAGCATTTT
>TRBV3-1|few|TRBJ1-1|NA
CASSQRRNTEAFF
TGTGCCAGCAGCCAAAGGAGGAACACTGAAGCTTTCTTT
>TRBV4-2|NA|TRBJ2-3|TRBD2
CASSQELAGGPTDTQYF
TGTGCCAGCAGCCAGGAACTAGCGGGAGGGCCAACAGATACGCAGTATTTT
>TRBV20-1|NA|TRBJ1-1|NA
CSARDRGKTEAFF
TGCAGTGCTAGAGATCGGGGGAAAACTGAAGCTTTCTTT
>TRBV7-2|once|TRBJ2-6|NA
CASSPASSEVNVLTF
TGTGCCAGCAGCCCCGCTTCCAGTGAGGTCAACGTCCTGACTTTC
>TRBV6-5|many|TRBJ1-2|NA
CASSYSGSLGYGYTF
TGTGCCAGCAGTTACTCGGGGAGTTTGGGCTATGGCTACACCTTC
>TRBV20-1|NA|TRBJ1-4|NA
CSARPTGTNEKLFF
TGCAGTGCTAGGCCCACAGGGACAAATGAAAAACTGTTTTTT
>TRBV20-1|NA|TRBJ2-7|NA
CSAPSRDKSYEQYF
TGCAGTGCTCCCTCGAGGGACAAGTCCTACGAGCAGTACTTC
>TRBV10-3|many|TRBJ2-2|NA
CAISGSGPNTGELFF
TGTGCCATCAGTGGGAGCGGGCCGAACACCGGGGAGCTGTTTTTT
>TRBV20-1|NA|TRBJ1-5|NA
CSAREGGGASNQPQHF
TGCAGTGCTAGAGAGGGGGGGGGAGCCAGCAATCAGCCCCAGCATTTT
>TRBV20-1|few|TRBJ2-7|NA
CSANAHNSIEQYF
TGCAGTGCTAACGCACATAACTCTATCGAGCAGTACTTC
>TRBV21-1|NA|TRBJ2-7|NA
CASPLPGLAEYEQYF
TGTGCCAGCCCCCTCCCGGGACTAGCGGAATACGAGCAGTACTTC
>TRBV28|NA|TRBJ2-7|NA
CASSNTPYEQYF
TGTGCCAGCAGCAATACACCCTACGAGCAGTACTTC
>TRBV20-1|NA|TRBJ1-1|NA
CSGGSPNTEAFF
TGCAGTGGGGGGAGCCCGAACACTGAAGCTTTCTTT
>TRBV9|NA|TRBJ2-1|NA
CASSVVTGNEQFF
TGTGCCAGCAGCGTAGTTACGGGGAATGAGCAGTTCTTC